The subject of this entry is one T cell receptor beta chain. The specificity of this receptor is unknown. No quality values exist for individual bases; no much larger clone is one base distant. CDR1 and CDR2 were assigned from the germline V gene (reference sequence) as MNHNY and SVGAGI. Inclusive of the bounding cysteine and phenylalanine, the CDR3 is 14 residues long. The read is trimmed to its CDR3 DNA, 42 bases read in frame from base 1. V loses 8 bases at its end and J loses 2 bases; junction bases beyond the gene matches: 5. The library was generated by the immunoSEQ multiplex PCR assay. TCRdb's version of the immuneACCESS table is confined to in-frame rearrangements and falls short of the full clone set. An unresolved V gene accounts for under half of the shortfall where checked; the remainder is of unknown origin. This sample is represented by 45,000 to 55,000 clones; approximately 90% of them were singletons. The ten largest clones capture 0.15% to 0.2% of the sample.

This sample was included in a study of T cell changes during pregnancy in multiple sclerosis (dated by TCRdb to 2018 to 2020). About the study as a whole: The study examined how the T cell repertoire changed over the course of pregnancy in women with multiple sclerosis.

Sample: CD4+ T cells from peripheral blood mononuclear cells, taken after pregnancy. The chain is made from TRBV6-6 and TRBJ2-7; 11 nucleotides in the junction match TRBD1. This TCR was recovered from a female donor in good health, enrolled as a control in a pregnancy study. The CDR3 is CASGKGQGAYEQYF. Here is the DNA: TGTGCCAGCGGCAAGGGACAGGGGGCCTACGAGCAGTACTTC.